This T cell receptor beta chain came from a study of blood T cell repertoires in COVID-19 (dated by TCRdb to about 2020). A note on the overall study: The collaborator samples originated in the United States, Italy and Spain and spanned the acute and convalescent phases of COVID-19. The prospective study material was composed of cDNA or gDNA derived from T cells, B-cell-depleted T cells, or PBMCs. Subjects who had been exposed to COVID-19, were actively infected with it, or had recovered from it provided the deeply sampled blood TCRbeta repertoires that made up the dataset. The repertoires were released in a freely available public database meant as a resource for research on the immune response to SARS-CoV-2. Samples were obtained from the ongoing ImmuneRACE study (first 160 participants) and from 1,200 or so subjects provided by 6 global collaborators. A de-identified subject ID, COVID-19 status, age in years and sex were almost always included in the sample metadata. Where available, HLA class I and class II types were obtained from metadata supplied by the sample provider rather than from assay-based typing. Results the study describes overall, beyond this receptor: The quantity of clinical and demographic metadata differed by source and by participant and was supplied without curation.

Between the V and J ends, shortened by 5 bases and 2 bases respectively, the junction contains 13 bases. The CDR3 measures 15 amino acids from cysteine to phenylalanine. The DNA shown is the 45-base CDR3, in frame from base 1. According to the germline V gene, CDR1 reads MDHEN and CDR2 reads SYDVKM. The collaborating institutions used their own protocols to collect whole blood in K2EDTA tubes. Collaborator samples were shipped for TCRbeta analysis as frozen whole blood, isolated PBMCs, or DNA extracted from either sample type. Comments on this clone: The antigen it recognizes is unknown. No base-level quality is on record; no much larger clone is a single base apart.

TCRbeta CDR3 regions were amplified from genomic DNA by means of the immunoSEQ Assay, a bias-controlled multiplex PCR. The original methods were these. The number of nucleated cells in each sample was estimated by amplification of reference gene primers within the assay. Sequence reads were collapsed and filtered to measure the absolute abundance of every unique TCRbeta CDR3 rearrangement. Productive Simpson clonality was computed per sample as the square root of Simpson's diversity index over productive rearrangements. TCRdb holds this immuneACCESS table with in-frame rearrangements only. Some clones are missing; in checked studies, unresolved V genes explain under half, and the rest has no known cause. That table furnishes V, J and clone size, whereas the DNA furnished D and trimming. This sample has 65,000 to 95,000 clones in its table, and around 90% of those were observed once. The ten top clones hold about 7% of the sample.

Sequenced sample: peripheral blood. This chain joins TRBV28 to TRBJ1-3; confidence is insufficient to name the D gene. This clonotype originated in a man aged 70-80 years with acute or convalescent COVID-19. At the DNA level, the sequence is TGTGCCAGCAGTCCACCCTTGAGCCCTGGAAACACCATATATTTT. It specifies CASSPPLSPGNTIYF.